This TCR beta chain derives from a study of T cell changes during pregnancy in multiple sclerosis. Some clones are missing from TCRdb's copy, which holds only in-frame ones; the method was immunoSEQ multiplex PCR. The data contain around 51,000 clones, roughly 94% of them singletons. CDR1 and CDR2 (germline): KGHSH, LQKENI. V dropped 3 bases and J dropped 2 bases, with 14 bases sitting between them. This CDR3 is 16 amino acids long. The sequence came from a female donor with multiple sclerosis, enrolled in a pregnancy study. Sequences were derived from CD4+ T cells from peripheral blood mononuclear cells, sampled in the second trimester of pregnancy. The chain employs TRBV18 and TRBJ1-5; D possibly corresponds to TRBD1 (6 bases). Here the CDR3 reads CASSPSRGSGNQPQHF. CDR3 in DNA: TGTGCCAGCTCACCTTCAAGGGGGAGTGGCAATCAGCCCCAGCATTTT.